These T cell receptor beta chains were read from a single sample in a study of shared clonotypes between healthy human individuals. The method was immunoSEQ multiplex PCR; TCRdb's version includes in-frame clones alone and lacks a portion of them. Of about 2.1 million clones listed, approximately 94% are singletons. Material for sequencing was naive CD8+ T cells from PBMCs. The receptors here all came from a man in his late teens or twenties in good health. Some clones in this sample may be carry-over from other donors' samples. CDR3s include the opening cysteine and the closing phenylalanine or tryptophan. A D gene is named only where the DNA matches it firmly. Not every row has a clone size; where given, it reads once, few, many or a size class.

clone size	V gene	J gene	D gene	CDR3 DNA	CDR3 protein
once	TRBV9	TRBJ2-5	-	TGTGCCAGCAGAGTAGTTCTATTGTGGGTGACCCAGTACTTC	CASRVVLLWVTQYF
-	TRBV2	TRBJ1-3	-	TGTGCCAGCAGAGGGGCGCTTGGAAACACCATATATTTT	CASRGALGNTIYF
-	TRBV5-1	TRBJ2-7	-	TGCGCCAGCAGCTTGGGGACCCACTCCTACGAGCAGTACTTC	CASSLGTHSYEQYF
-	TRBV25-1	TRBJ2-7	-	TGTGCCACCTGGCCGGACAGCTCCTACGAGCAGTACTTC	CATWPDSSYEQYF
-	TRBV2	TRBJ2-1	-	TGTGCCAGCAGCCCAGCCTACAATGAGCAGTTCTTC	CASSPAYNEQFF
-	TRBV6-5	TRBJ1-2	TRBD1	TGTGCCAGCACCCAAGGGGGCAGGGGGTATGGCTACACCTTC	CASTQGGRGYGYTF
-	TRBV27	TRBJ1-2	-	TGTGCCAGCAGTTTTTTGTTGGGGGGGTTGGGTCTCTATGGCTACACCTTC	CASSFLLGGLGLYGYTF
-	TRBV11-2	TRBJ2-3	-	TGTGCCAGCAGCTTAGTGCCAGATACGCAGTATTTT	CASSLVPDTQYF
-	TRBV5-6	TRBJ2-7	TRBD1	TGTGCCAGCAGCTTGGGGCAGGGGGCGATTATCTACGAGCAGTACTTC	CASSLGQGAIIYEQYF
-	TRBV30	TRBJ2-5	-	TGTGCCTGGAGTGTAGGTCCCGGTGAGCAGTACTTC	CAWSVGPGEQYF
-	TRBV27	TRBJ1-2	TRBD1	TGTGCCAGCAGCCATAGGGAAACAGGGGAAGGCTACACCTTC	CASSHRETGEGYTF
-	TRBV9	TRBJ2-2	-	TGTGCCAGCAGCGTAGAGGCAACAACGAACACCGGGGAGCTGTTTTTT	CASSVEATTNTGELFF
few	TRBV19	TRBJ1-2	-	TGTGCCAGTAGTTCACTATCAGATGACTATGGCTACACCTTC	CASSSLSDDYGYTF
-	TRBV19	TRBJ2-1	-	TGTGCCAGTAGTAAAGGACAGCATGCTCGTGGTGAGCAGTTCTTC	CASSKGQHARGEQFF
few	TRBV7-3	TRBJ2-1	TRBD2	TGTGCCAGCAGCCTCCCAGCGGGAGGGCGGAATGAGCAGTTCTTC	CASSLPAGGRNEQFF
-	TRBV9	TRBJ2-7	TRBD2	TGTGCCAGCAGCGTAGCTGCCAGCGGGAGTTACGAGCAGTACTTC	CASSVAASGSYEQYF
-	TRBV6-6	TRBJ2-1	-	TGTGCCAGCGCCCCCGCCCGGGTTGTCCGTAGTGAGCAGTTCTTC	CASAPARVVRSEQFF
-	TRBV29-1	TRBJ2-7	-	TGCAGCGTTGAGGGCGGTAGATTCTACGAGCAGTACTTC	CSVEGGRFYEQYF
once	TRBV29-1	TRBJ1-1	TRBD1	TGCAGCGCCCTAGGACAGGGCCCTGAAGCTTTCTTT	CSALGQGPEAFF
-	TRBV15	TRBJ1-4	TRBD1	TGTGCCACCAACGTGCCCCCGGACAGGGGTAATGAAAAACTGTTTTTT	CATNVPPDRGNEKLFF
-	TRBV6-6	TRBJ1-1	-	TGTGCCAGCAGTTACGACCATGGCGGGGCTGAAGCTTTCTTT	CASSYDHGGAEAFF
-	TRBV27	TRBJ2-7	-	TGTGCCAGCAGTCCCTGGGCCACCTACGAGCAGTACTTC	CASSPWATYEQYF
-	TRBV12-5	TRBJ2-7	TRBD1	TGTGCTAGTGGTTTGAGACAGGGGGAAGGGGTTAGGTACGAGCAGTACTTC	CASGLRQGEGVRYEQYF
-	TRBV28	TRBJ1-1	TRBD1	TGTGCCAGCAGTTCCCCGTCGGACAGGGGCGCTGAAGCTTTCTTT	CASSSPSDRGAEAFF
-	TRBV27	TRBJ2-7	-	TGTGCCAGCAGTTTAGTGGGGGGTTGGTCCTACGAGCAGTACTTC	CASSLVGGWSYEQYF
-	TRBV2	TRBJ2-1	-	TGTGCCAGCAAAACGGCCTCCTACAATGAGCAGTTCTTC	CASKTASYNEQFF
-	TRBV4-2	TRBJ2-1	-	TGTGCCAGCAGCCCCGATAAGAGGTATGAGCAGTTCTTC	CASSPDKRYEQFF
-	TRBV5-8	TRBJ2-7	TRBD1	TGTGCCAGCAGCTTGGGCAGGGGGCACGAGCAGTACTTC	CASSLGRGHEQYF
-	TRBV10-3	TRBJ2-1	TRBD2	TGTGCCATCAGTGAGTCGAGACGGGCGGGAGGGCCACTCAATGAGCAGTTCTTC	CAISESRRAGGPLNEQFF
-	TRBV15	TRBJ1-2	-	TGTGCCACCAGAGAGGGTCAGGTACCGGGTGGCTACACCTTC	CATREGQVPGGYTF
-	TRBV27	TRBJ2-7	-	TGTGCCAGCAGTAGGACAACCAACTCCTACGAGCAGTACTTC	CASSRTTNSYEQYF
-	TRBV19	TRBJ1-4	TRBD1	TGTGCCAGTAGTAAAAGGACAGGGGCAAATGAAAAACTGTTTTTT	CASSKRTGANEKLFF
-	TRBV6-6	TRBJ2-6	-	TGTGCCAGCAGTTACTCGGGGGACTCTGGGGCCAACGTCCTGACTTTC	CASSYSGDSGANVLTF
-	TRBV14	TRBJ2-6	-	TGTGCCAGCAGCCAAGATTGGGGCTCTGGGGCCAACGTCCTGACTTTC	CASSQDWGSGANVLTF
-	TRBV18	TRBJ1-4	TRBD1	TGTGCCAGCTCACAGGACAGGGCAACTAATGAAAAACTGTTTTTT	CASSQDRATNEKLFF
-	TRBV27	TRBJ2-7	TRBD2	TGTGCCAGCAGCCCGGGACTAGCGACCTACGAGCAGTACTTC	CASSPGLATYEQYF
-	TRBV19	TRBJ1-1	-	TGTGCCAGTAGTCCCCGTATGTGGACCGCTGAAGCTTTCTTT	CASSPRMWTAEAFF
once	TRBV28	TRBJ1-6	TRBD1	TGTGCCAGCAGTTCACCAGGGGGCCTGGGGTGGGACTCACCCCTCCACTTT	CASSSPGGLGWDSPLHF
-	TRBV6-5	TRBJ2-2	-	TGTGCCAGCAGTACGGCAGCCACCGGGGAGCTGTTTTTT	CASSTAATGELFF
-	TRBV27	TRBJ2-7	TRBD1	TGTGCCAGCACGGCCCTCGGGACAGCCTACGAGCAGTACTTC	CASTALGTAYEQYF
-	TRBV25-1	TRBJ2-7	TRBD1	TGTGCCACCGGCGGGACAGGGCGGTACGAGCAGTACTTC	CATGGTGRYEQYF
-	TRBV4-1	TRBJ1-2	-	TGCGCCAGCAGCCAACCTGGGACCTATGGCTACACCTTC	CASSQPGTYGYTF
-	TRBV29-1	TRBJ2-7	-	TGCAGCGTTGTTTCTTCCGAGCAGTACTTC	CSVVSSEQYF
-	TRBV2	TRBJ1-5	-	TGTGCCAGCAGTGAGCTGCGGGCATGGGATAGCAATCAGCCCCAGCATTTT	CASSELRAWDSNQPQHF
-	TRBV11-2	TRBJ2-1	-	TGTGCCAGCAGCTTAGTTGGTACAGGTTCCTACAATGAGCAGTTCTTC	CASSLVGTGSYNEQFF
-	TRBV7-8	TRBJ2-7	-	TGTGCCAGCAGCCTACGAGGAGAGCGCGGGATCTACGAGCAGTACTTC	CASSLRGERGIYEQYF
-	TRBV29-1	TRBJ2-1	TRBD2	TGCAGCGTTGATCCCCGTCTAGCGGAGGTTTACAATGAGCAGTTCTTC	CSVDPRLAEVYNEQFF
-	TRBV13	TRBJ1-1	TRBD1	TGTGCCTCCCTACAGGGGGGGAAACTGAACACTGAAGCTTTCTTT	CASLQGGKLNTEAFF